The clone carrying this T cell receptor beta chain appeared a single time. The data were taken from a study of blood T cell repertoires in COVID-19. Study information: T cells, B-cell-depleted T cells, or PBMCs provided the cDNA or gDNA that served as material.

The method was immunoSEQ multiplex PCR; TCRdb's version includes in-frame clones alone and lacks a portion of them. The sample yields 150,000 to 200,000 clones, roughly 80% seen once. The V gene lost 4 bases and the J gene lost 2 bases, with 13 bases spanning the gap. The CDR3 spans 15 residues. Germline V gene data show CDR1 as SGHTS and CDR2 as YDEGEE. Which cohort a participant joined came from the clinical history participants gave. The sample comprised PBMCs or T cells enriched from blood (not recorded which). The rearrangement uses TRBV5-8 and TRBJ1-5; tentatively, D is TRBD1 (5 bases). This receptor was identified in a woman in her forties or fifties who had recovered from COVID-19. CDR3 in amino acids: CASSPSQGGNQPQHF. Written as DNA, the CDR3 is TGTGCCAGCAGCCCCTCCCAGGGTGGCAATCAGCCCCAGCATTTT.